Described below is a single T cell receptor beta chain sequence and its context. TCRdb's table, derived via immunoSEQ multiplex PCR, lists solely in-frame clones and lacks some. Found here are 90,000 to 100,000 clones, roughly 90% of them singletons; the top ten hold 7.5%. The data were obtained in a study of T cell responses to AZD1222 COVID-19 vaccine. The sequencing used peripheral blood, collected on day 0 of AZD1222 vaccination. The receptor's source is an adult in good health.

The CDR3 is CASSGVAGTYNEQFF. DNA for the CDR3: TGTGCCAGCAGCGGGGTAGCGGGAACCTACAATGAGCAGTTCTTC. The chain carries TRBV11-2 and TRBJ2-1; 8 nucleotides match TRBD2. V lost 5 bases to trimming and J lost 2 bases; unmatched junction nucleotides: 5. CDR3 length: 15 amino acids. The V gene's germline CDR1 is SGHAT and CDR2 FQNNGV.